The 18 T cell receptor beta chains reported below all come from one sample, sequenced in a study of blood T cell repertoires in COVID-19. Only in-frame clones appear in the TCRdb table, and some are missing; sequencing was by immunoSEQ multiplex PCR. The table includes about 130,000 clones, 70% to 80% detected once. Material: peripheral blood. These receptors were collected from a human donor in a cohort sampled during active COVID-19.

This clone has a handful of counts. CDR3 nucleotides: TGCAGCGTCGGGCGGGCGGCTGACACTGAAGCTTTCTTT. This gives the protein CSVGRAADTEAFF. V and J are TRBV29-1 and TRBJ1-1; D is uncertain. The CDR3 covers 13 residues. V lost 6 bases to trimming and J lost 3 bases, with 14 bases between them. Germline CDR1 SQVTM, CDR2 ANQGSEA.

This clone was recorded a few times. The rearrangement joins TRBV10-3 to TRBJ2-7; the match to TRBD2 covers 10 bases. This CDR3 contains 15 residues. Germline V gene sequence: CDR1 ENHRY, CDR2 SYGVKD. Unmatched junction bases numbered 6, after V lost 5 bases and J lost 2 bases. The CDR3 here is CAISPDTSGAYEQYF. The CDR3 nucleotides are TGTGCCATCAGTCCCGATACTAGCGGGGCCTACGAGCAGTACTTC.

The chain couples TRBV30 to TRBJ1-1; D is ambiguous. The germline V and J ends were trimmed by 3 bases and 0 bases, with 17 bases remaining between them. The CDR3 consists of 16 residues. CDR1 is GTSNPN and CDR2 is SVGIG in the germline V gene (reference sequence). CDR3 in DNA: TGTGCCTGGAGGTCGAGAAATTCGCCCATGAACACTGAAGCTTTCTTT. Protein: CAWRSRNSPMNTEAFF.

The chain recombines TRBV2 with TRBJ1-1; 7 bases are shared with TRBD1. Germline V gene sequence: CDR1 SNHLY, CDR2 FYNNEI. Losses at the gene ends were 9 bases for V and 0 bases for J; bases not matched to a gene: 7. The CDR3 covers 14 residues. CDR3 residues: CARNPGQLNTEAFF. The CDR3 DNA reads TGTGCCAGGAATCCGGGACAGCTGAACACTGAAGCTTTCTTT.

The gene calls are TRBV6-6 and TRBJ1-5; D is ambiguous. The CDR3 consists of 13 residues. CDR1 and CDR2 from the germline V gene are MNHNY and SVGAGI (reference sequence). Trimming took 2 bases from V and 7 from J, leaving 9 bases between them. The CDR3 coding sequence is TGTGCCAGCAGTTACGGAGGGTTCCAGCCCCAGCATTTT. It is translated as CASSYGGFQPQHF.

The chain joins TRBV5-4 to TRBJ2-6; weak D call: TRBD1 (6 bases). The CDR3 length is 13 residues. The germline V gene encodes CDR1 SGHNT and CDR2 YYREEE (reference sequence). V dropped 5 bases and J dropped 4 bases, with 7 bases sitting between them. The CDR3 DNA reads as TGTGCCAGCAGGGGGGCCGGGGCCAACGTCCTGACTTTC. It translates to CASRGAGANVLTF. The full variable domain, completed using reference TRBV5-4 and TRBJ2-6, is ETGVTQSPTHLIKTRGQQVTLRCSSQSGHNTVSWYQQALGQGPQFIFQYYREEENGRGNFPPRFSGLQFPNYSSELNVNALELDDSALYLCASRGAGANVLTFGAGSRLTVL.

The sample holds many counts of this clone. The gene calls are TRBV11-2 and TRBJ2-2; D is undetermined. Looked up from germline, CDR1 is SGHAT and CDR2 is FQNNGV. The V end was cut by 4 bases, the J end by 1 base, with 13 bases between. The CDR3 runs to 16 residues. The CDR3 here is CASSSIRGKNTGELFF. CDR3 bases: TGTGCCAGCAGCTCCATTCGCGGAAAGAACACCGGGGAGCTGTTTTTT.

This chain connects TRBV7-9 to TRBJ2-3, with D perhaps TRBD2 (6 bases). V was cut by 2 bases and J by 6 bases, with 12 bases left in between. The CDR3 is 14 amino acids. Germline CDR1 reads SEHNR; CDR2 reads FQNEAQ (reference sequence). The CDR3 nucleotides are TGTGCCAGCAGCTTAAATGGGGGGTCGGATACGCAGTATTTT. Translated, it gives CASSLNGGSDTQYF. Full variable domain (missing parts from reference TRBV7-9 and TRBJ2-3): DTGVSQNPRHKITKRGQNVTFRCDPISEHNRLYWYRQTLGQGPEFLTYFQNEAQLEKSRLLSDRFSAERPKGSFSTLEIQRTEQGDSAMYLCASSLNGGSDTQYFGPGTRLTVL.

The chain uses TRBV24-1 and TRBJ2-7; the match to TRBD1 covers 11 bases. Losses at the gene ends were 10 bases for V and 3 bases for J; bases not matched to a gene: 16. This CDR3 contains 17 residues. Per germline, CDR1 KGHDR and CDR2 SFDVKD. DNA for the CDR3: TGTGCCACTTTGGACAGGGGGCGTTGGTTTAAGGTCTACGAGCAGTACTTC. Translated: CATLDRGRWFKVYEQYF.

The rearrangement links TRBV18 to TRBJ1-1; D not certain. CDR1 is KGHSH and CDR2 is LQKENI in the germline V gene. This CDR3 comprises 12 residues. V was trimmed by 2 bases and J by 7 bases, leaving 8 bases between them. The CDR3, as DNA: TGTGCCAGCTCACCAAGAGGACTTGAAGCTTTCTTT. Amino acid sequence: CASSPRGLEAFF.

The chain carries TRBV7-8 and TRBJ1-5, with 9 bases identical to TRBD1. CDR1 and CDR2 (germline): SGHVS, FQNEAQ. The CDR3 consists of 16 residues. Trimming removed 5 bases from V and 3 bases from J; junction bases left unmatched: 8. CDR3 in amino acids: CASSGWGQGYNQPQHF. The CDR3 DNA follows: TGTGCCAGCAGCGGATGGGGACAGGGATACAATCAGCCCCAGCATTTT.

V gene TRBV28 combines with J gene TRBJ1-2; 10 bases fit TRBD1. V was clipped by 8 bases and J by 4 bases; unmatched bases: 7. This CDR3 comprises 14 residues. Germline V lookup: CDR1 MDHEN, CDR2 SYDVKM. In DNA form, the CDR3 reads TGTGCCAGCCGAGACAGGGGGCAGGTCTATGGCTACACCTTC. Its protein product is CASRDRGQVYGYTF.

CDR3 protein: CASSLGTGADTQYF. The DNA of the CDR3 is TGTGCCAGCAGCTTGGGGACAGGGGCAGATACGCAGTATTTT. V and J are TRBV5-6 and TRBJ2-3; 9 nucleotides align to TRBD1. V dropped 0 bases and J dropped 4; count of bases not matched to a gene: 0. Germline CDR1 is SGHDT and CDR2 is YYEEEE. This CDR3 region has 14 residues.

This chain joins TRBV24-1 and TRBJ2-6; possibly TRBD1 for D (6 bases). V lost 2 bases and J 2 bases, leaving 6 bases between the germline ends. The CDR3 is made up of 15 amino acids. Looked up from germline, CDR1 is KGHDR and CDR2 is SFDVKD. DNA of the CDR3: TGTGCCACCAGTGATTGGACAGCTGGGGCCAACGTCCTGACTTTC. Translating gives CATSDWTAGANVLTF.

This sequence joins TRBV19 and TRBJ2-3; D is ambiguous. Germline V gene lookup returns CDR1 LNHDA and CDR2 SQIVND (reference sequence). Trimming left V 1 base short and J 4 bases short, with 9 bases between. CDR3 length: 14 residues. The CDR3 DNA reads as TGTGCCAGTAGTATAGGAGACTTGGCAGATACGCAGTATTTT. Translating it yields CASSIGDLADTQYF.

The V and J genes are TRBV5-1 and TRBJ2-1; 9 bases match TRBD1. Per germline, CDR1 SGHRS and CDR2 YFSETQ. After removal of 5 bases from V and 0 bases from J, the junction contained 6 bases not matched to a gene. This CDR3 contains 16 residues. The CDR3 loop reads CASSRGGQGSYNEQFF. CDR3 bases: TGCGCCAGCAGTCGAGGGGGACAGGGCTCCTACAATGAGCAGTTCTTC.

The rearrangement links TRBV6-5 to TRBJ1-1; 8 bases map to TRBD1. With 4 bases clipped from V and 4 bases from J, the junction kept 2 bases outside the gene matches. The CDR3 sequence is 13 residues long. Germline CDR1 MNHEY, CDR2 SVGAGI. CDR3 nucleotides: TGTGCCAGCAGTTCAGGGGGCTTCACTGAAGCTTTCTTT. Translation: CASSSGGFTEAFF.

The rearrangement uses TRBV29-1 and TRBJ2-3, with TRBD1 matching over 11 bases. V was pared by 5 bases and J by 0 bases, with 4 bases of the junction left unmatched. The CDR3 totals 15 residues. Germline CDR1 is SQVTM and CDR2 is ANQGSEA. This CDR3 reads CSVQGQGASTDTQYF. The CDR3 nucleotides are TGCAGCGTTCAAGGACAGGGGGCAAGCACAGATACGCAGTATTTT.